This is a list of T cell receptor beta chains from one sample in a study of T cell changes during pregnancy in multiple sclerosis. Libraries were prepared by immunoSEQ multiplex PCR; TCRdb keeps only in-frame clonotypes and omits some of them. This sample has more than 80,000 clones; under 95% occur once, and the top ten carry about 1.5%. The sequences come from peripheral blood, collected before pregnancy. The receptors stem from a female donor with multiple sclerosis, enrolled in a pregnancy study. CDR3s include the opening cysteine and the closing phenylalanine or tryptophan. The order of the fields is clone size, J gene, D gene, V gene, CDR3 protein, CDR3 DNA. The D gene is left open where the match is weak. Rows give clone size only sometimes, using once, few, many, or a class for an expanded clone.

>.|TRBJ2-3|TRBD1|TRBV5-1
CASSSGTGVDTQYF
TGCGCCAGCAGCTCCGGGACAGGGGTAGATACGCAGTATTTT
>.|TRBJ2-7|TRBD1|TRBV14
CASSHPGTGVYEQYF
TGTGCCAGCAGCCACCCGGGGACAGGGGTCTACGAGCAGTACTTC
>.|TRBJ2-7|TRBD2|TRBV7-9
CASSLAGGPGEQYF
TGTGCCAGCAGCTTAGCGGGAGGGCCTGGGGAGCAGTACTTC
>.|TRBJ2-5|TRBD2|TRBV6-1
CASSETSGGTGTQYF
TGTGCCAGCAGTGAGACTAGCGGGGGGACGGGGACCCAGTACTTC
>.|TRBJ2-3|TRBD2|TRBV9
CASNIAGGPRADTQYF
TGTGCCAGCAACATAGCGGGGGGGCCGAGGGCAGATACGCAGTATTTT
>.|TRBJ2-2|TRBD2|TRBV7-3
CASSLTGGSNTGELFF
TGTGCCAGCAGCTTAACGGGAGGGTCGAACACCGGGGAGCTGTTTTTT
>.|TRBJ1-5|TRBD1|TRBV6-4
CASSGVGTGVGQPQHF
TGTGCCAGCAGTGGGGTGGGGACAGGGGTAGGTCAGCCCCAGCATTTT
>.|TRBJ1-1|TRBD1|TRBV9
CASSVGGQGEAFF
TGTGCCAGCAGCGTAGGAGGACAGGGTGAAGCTTTCTTT
>.|TRBJ1-1|.|TRBV9
CASSVEGVNTEAFF
TGTGCCAGCAGCGTAGAGGGGGTAAACACTGAAGCTTTCTTT
>.|TRBJ2-2|.|TRBV11-2
CASRVGGTGELFF
TGTGCCAGCAGGGTGGGCGGGACCGGGGAGCTGTTTTTT
>once|TRBJ2-5|TRBD2|TRBV27
CASLRTSGRWETQYF
TGTGCCAGTTTGCGGACTAGCGGGAGGTGGGAGACCCAGTACTTC
>.|TRBJ1-1|.|TRBV18
CASSLTGNTEAFF
TGTGCCAGCTCATTGACAGGGAACACTGAAGCTTTCTTT
>.|TRBJ2-1|TRBD2|TRBV27
CASSFIRGVSHNEQFF
TGTGCCAGCAGTTTTATTCGGGGGGTCTCTCACAATGAGCAGTTCTTC
>.|TRBJ1-6|.|TRBV15
CATHDRRNSPLHF
TGTGCCACCCACGACAGGAGGAATTCACCCCTCCACTTT
>few|TRBJ1-1|TRBD1|TRBV18
CASSPLGAGGARDTEAFF
TGTGCCAGCTCACCATTAGGTGCAGGGGGTGCCAGGGACACTGAAGCTTTCTTT
>.|TRBJ2-5|.|TRBV7-3
CASSLDTLGETQYF
TGTGCCAGCAGCTTAGACACCTTGGGAGAGACCCAGTACTTC
>.|TRBJ1-5|.|TRBV28
CASSFRAQPQHF
TGTGCCAGCAGTTTCAGGGCTCAGCCCCAGCATTTT
>.|TRBJ2-7|.|TRBV9
CASSVSFRGSYEQYF
TGTGCCAGCAGCGTATCCTTCCGAGGTTCCTACGAGCAGTACTTC
>.|TRBJ1-2|.|TRBV29-1
CSVFTDRFYTF
TGCAGCGTTTTCACCGACAGGTTCTACACCTTC
>.|TRBJ2-4|.|TRBV6-5
CASSYTADLAKNIQYF
TGTGCCAGCAGTTACACAGCCGACCTAGCCAAAAACATTCAGTACTTC
>.|TRBJ2-2|TRBD1|TRBV11-3
CASSSTGGVTGELFF
TGTGCCAGCAGCTCGACAGGGGGTGTCACCGGGGAGCTGTTTTTT
>once|TRBJ2-5|.|TRBV6-5
CASSRDYQETQYF
TGTGCCAGCAGTAGGGACTACCAAGAGACCCAGTACTTC
>.|TRBJ1-4|.|TRBV7-9
CASSLLRPLATNEKLFF
TGTGCCAGCAGCTTACTGAGGCCACTCGCAACTAATGAAAAACTGTTTTTT
>once|TRBJ1-1|.|TRBV18
CASSRWEGRSGAEAFF
TGTGCCAGCTCTCGCTGGGAGGGGAGGTCGGGCGCTGAAGCTTTCTTT
>.|TRBJ2-1|TRBD1|TRBV7-2
CASSPDRASYNEQFF
TGTGCCAGCAGCCCAGACAGGGCTTCGTACAATGAGCAGTTCTTC